This entry describes one T cell receptor (beta chain). Its antigen is still unknown. The data stem from a study of memory CD4+ T cells and cytomegalovirus serostatus. Study at large: Donors were healthy Belgian adults, 10 or so CMV seropositive and 20 to 30 seronegative. The study's findings and limits: Each of 55 to 80 CMV-associated TCRbeta sequences occurred in one to five individuals. A US-trained random forest predicted CMV serostatus with median AUC around 0.93.

Sequencing used immunoSEQ multiplex PCR; TCRdb keeps in-frame clones, though not all of them. Of about 48,000 clones listed, roughly 78% are singletons. The germline gives CDR1 SGHTA, CDR2 FQGNSA. The CDR3 contains 15 residues. J lost 7 bases, V lost 0 bases, and 8 bases had no gene match. The sort gate was single viable CD3+CD4+CD8-CD45RO+ cells for memory CD4+ T cells. This TCR came from an adult in good health and CMV-seronegative. V usage is TRBV7-2 and J usage is TRBJ2-7; 8 nucleotides match TRBD1. Specimen: memory CD4+ T cells from blood. CDR3 amino acids: CASSLAGQVRGEQYF. Here the CDR3 DNA reads TGTGCCAGCAGCTTAGCGGGACAGGTACGAGGGGAGCAGTACTTC.